This is a list of T cell receptor beta chains from one sample in a study of shared clonotypes between healthy human individuals. TCRdb's copy holds only in-frame clones and misses some; the assay was immunoSEQ multiplex PCR. Of roughly 1,800,000 clones listed, about 94% were seen once; the top ten hold 1.2%. The sequenced sample consisted of naive CD8+ T cells sorted from blood. The source of these receptors is a man aged 18 to 29 in good health. Both conserved end residues are part of each CDR3. The D gene is left open where the match is weak. The size field is filled for only some rows; it gives once, few, many or a size class.

>-|TRBD2|TRBV10-2|TRBJ2-1
TGCGCCAGCAGTCCTACTAGCGGGAGGGCCGGTGAGCAGTTCTTC
CASSPTSGRAGEQFF
>-|-|TRBV9|TRBJ2-1
TGTGCCAGCAGCTCCCGGGTAGGGGCCACAATAGATGAGCAGTTCTTC
CASSSRVGATIDEQFF
>-|-|TRBV19|TRBJ1-1
TGTGCCAGTAGTATTCCCGGGTTCGGCACTGAAGCTTTCTTT
CASSIPGFGTEAFF
>-|-|TRBV28|TRBJ1-1
TGTGCCAGCAGTTTTGGGATTGGGAACACTGAAGCTTTCTTT
CASSFGIGNTEAFF
>-|-|TRBV7-8|TRBJ1-5
TGTGCCAGCAGCTTGCCGGGAGTTAGTCAGCCCCAGCATTTT
CASSLPGVSQPQHF
>-|-|TRBV5-1|TRBJ2-2
TGCGCCAGCAGCCAGGGATTTAACACCGGGGAGCTGTTTTTT
CASSQGFNTGELFF
>-|TRBD1|TRBV5-8|TRBJ1-3
TGTGCCAGCAGCTCAAGACAGGGGCCTGGAAACACCATATATTTT
CASSSRQGPGNTIYF
>once|TRBD1|TRBV6-5|TRBJ1-1
TGTGCCAGCACCCCAGGGGGCTTCATAGAAGCTTTCTTT
CASTPGGFIEAFF
>-|-|TRBV27|TRBJ2-1
TGTGCCAGCAGTTTTGCGGGCAATGAGCAGTTCTTC
CASSFAGNEQFF
>-|-|TRBV5-4|TRBJ1-1
TGTGCCAGCAGCTTGCGGGGGGCGAACACTGAAGCTTTCTTT
CASSLRGANTEAFF
>once|-|TRBV13|TRBJ2-3
TGTGCCAGCAGCTTTTATAGCACAGATACGCAGTATTTT
CASSFYSTDTQYF
>-|TRBD1|TRBV2|TRBJ2-5
TGTGCCAGCTACTATGGACAGGGGGAGACCCAGTACTTC
CASYYGQGETQYF
>-|TRBD1|TRBV5-5|TRBJ2-7
TGTGCCAGCAGACCGGGACAGGGTAGCTACGAGCAGTACTTC
CASRPGQGSYEQYF
>-|-|TRBV11-2|TRBJ2-3
TGTGCCAGCAGCCCCCCGTCAGATACGCAGTATTTT
CASSPPSDTQYF
>-|-|TRBV6-5|TRBJ1-5
TGTGCCAGTGGAGGCAATCAGCCCCAGCATTTT
CASGGNQPQHF
>-|-|TRBV4-1|TRBJ1-5
TGCGCCAGCGACGAGGGGGACAAAAATCAGCCCCAGCATTTT
CASDEGDKNQPQHF
>-|-|TRBV6-5|TRBJ1-5
TGTGCCAGCAGTTGGGGGCAGAATCAGCCCCAGCATTTT
CASSWGQNQPQHF
>-|TRBD1|TRBV13|TRBJ2-7
TGTGCCAGCAGCTATCAGGGGGCGAGCTCCTACGAGCAGTACTTC
CASSYQGASSYEQYF
>-|-|TRBV7-9|TRBJ2-3
TGTGCCAGCAGCTTAGGCACAGGTGTCACAGATACGCAGTATTTT
CASSLGTGVTDTQYF
>-|-|TRBV27|TRBJ2-7
TGTGCCAGCAGTTCATTGGGGGTTACCTACGAGCAGTACTTC
CASSSLGVTYEQYF
>-|TRBD1|TRBV4-1|TRBJ2-7
TGCGCCAGCAGCCGAGACGGGACAGGGGGCTACGAGCAGTACTTC
CASSRDGTGGYEQYF
>-|-|TRBV4-3|TRBJ2-5
TGCGCCAGCAGCCCCGCTGAGGGCCCCGAGACCCAGTACTTC
CASSPAEGPETQYF
>-|TRBD1|TRBV9|TRBJ1-6
TGTGCCAGCAGCGCAGGGGGGGGTAATTCACCCCTCCACTTT
CASSAGGGNSPLHF
>-|TRBD1|TRBV5-6|TRBJ2-7
TGTGCCAGCAGCAATTCCCCCGGGACAGCCATATCCTACGAGCAGTACTTC
CASSNSPGTAISYEQYF
>-|TRBD1|TRBV7-9|TRBJ1-3
TGTGCCAGCAGCCCGAGGATGTCGACAGGGGACGGAAACACCATATATTTT
CASSPRMSTGDGNTIYF
>once|-|TRBV27|TRBJ1-1
TGTGCCAGCAGTTTGCTGGGGCAGACTGAAGCTTTCTTT
CASSLLGQTEAFF
>-|-|TRBV27|TRBJ2-2
TGTGCCAGCAGTTCCGCGAACACCGGGGAGCTGTTTTTT
CASSSANTGELFF
>-|-|TRBV29-1|TRBJ2-7
TGCAGCGTTCTGTGGTCCGGCGAGCAGTACTTC
CSVLWSGEQYF
>-|-|TRBV6-5|TRBJ1-5
TGTGCCAGCAGTTACTCGAGCGTGGCAGGGCAGCATTTT
CASSYSSVAGQHF
>-|TRBD2|TRBV27|TRBJ2-7
TGTGCCAGCAGCCTAGCGGGGTCCTACGAGCAGTACTTC
CASSLAGSYEQYF
>-|-|TRBV9|TRBJ2-5
TGTGCCAGCAGCGTAGGGTCCAGTCAAGAGACCCAGTACTTC
CASSVGSSQETQYF
>-|TRBD2|TRBV9|TRBJ2-1
TGTGCCAGCAGCGTAGATTTACTAGCGGGAGGGTCCTACAATGAGCAGTTCTTC
CASSVDLLAGGSYNEQFF
>-|-|TRBV4-1|TRBJ1-1
TGCGCCAGCAGGGGGACTTCTCCAGGTATGAACACTGAAGCTTTCTTT
CASRGTSPGMNTEAFF
>-|-|TRBV9|TRBJ2-7
TGTGCCAGCAGCGTAGCGCTAGATACCTACGAGCAGTACTTC
CASSVALDTYEQYF
>-|-|TRBV6-1|TRBJ1-1
TGTGCCAGCAGTGAAGACATGCGGGGGGCCACTGAAGCTTTCTTT
CASSEDMRGATEAFF
>-|TRBD2|TRBV4-2|TRBJ2-7
TGTGCCAGCAGCCAAGATCTAATGGCTAGCGGGGACTACGAGCAGTACTTC
CASSQDLMASGDYEQYF
>-|-|TRBV5-1|TRBJ2-5
TGCGCCAGCAGCTTGGATCCCGGGGGAGAGACCCAGTACTTC
CASSLDPGGETQYF
>-|-|TRBV19|TRBJ1-2
TGTGCCAGTAGTATAGTAGGCCCTCGATATGGCTACACCTTC
CASSIVGPRYGYTF
>-|-|TRBV5-1|TRBJ2-7
TGCGCCAGCAGCTATTCGACAGGTACCGAGCAGTACTTC
CASSYSTGTEQYF
>-|-|TRBV7-9|TRBJ2-7
TGTGCCAGCAGCGCGACGGCAAACTCCTACGAGCAGTACTTC
CASSATANSYEQYF
>-|-|TRBV19|TRBJ2-5
TGTGCCAGTAGCGTATCGACAGAGACCCAGTACTTC
CASSVSTETQYF
>-|TRBD1|TRBV10-3|TRBJ1-2
TGTGCCATCAATTCACAGGGGGTAGCCGACGGCTACACCTTC
CAINSQGVADGYTF
>-|-|TRBV5-4|TRBJ2-7
TGTGCCAGCAGCTTGGGAGGGGGGCTCTCCTACGAGCAGTACTTC
CASSLGGGLSYEQYF
>-|TRBD2|TRBV27|TRBJ2-3
TGTGCCAGCAGAGCTCGGACTAGCGTGACAGATACGCAGTATTTT
CASRARTSVTDTQYF
>-|TRBD1|TRBV13|TRBJ2-1
TGTGCCAGCAGCTTCCGGACAGGGTCCTACAATGAGCAGTTCTTC
CASSFRTGSYNEQFF
>-|TRBD1|TRBV7-3|TRBJ2-7
TGTGCCAGCAGCTGGACAGGGGGCTACGAGCAGTACTTC
CASSWTGGYEQYF
>-|-|TRBV2|TRBJ1-5
TGTGCCAGCAGTGAAGTGGGCAGGGCTGGCAATCAGCCCCAGCATTTT
CASSEVGRAGNQPQHF
>-|-|TRBV25-1|TRBJ1-4
TGTGCCAGCAGTGACGGGAATCGTGAAAAACTGTTTTTT
CASSDGNREKLFF
>-|-|TRBV6-5|TRBJ1-6
TGTGCCAGTTGCGGGGGATATAATTCACCCCTCCACTTT
CASCGGYNSPLHF
>-|-|TRBV6-6|TRBJ1-1
TGTGCCAGCAGTTACTCACTCCGCCACACTGAAGCTTTCTTT
CASSYSLRHTEAFF
>-|-|TRBV7-2|TRBJ2-7
TGTGCCAGCAGCCCCGTTTCGAGCTCCTACGAGCAGTACTTC
CASSPVSSSYEQYF
>-|TRBD1|TRBV27|TRBJ2-7
TGTGCCAGCAGTTTATCGGGACAGAAGCAGTACTTC
CASSLSGQKQYF
>once|TRBD1|TRBV6-5|TRBJ2-1
TGTGCCAGCAGTTACTCCAATGACAGGGGGGGTAATGAGCAGTTCTTC
CASSYSNDRGGNEQFF
>-|-|TRBV13|TRBJ2-7
TGTGCCAGTAATACAGGGGGCGTAGCGGGACCCATGCGCTACGAGCAGTACTTC
CASNTGGVAGPMRYEQYF
>-|-|TRBV9|TRBJ1-3
TGTGCCAGCAGCCCACGGCCCTCTAACCCTGCCACCATATATTTT
CASSPRPSNPATIYF